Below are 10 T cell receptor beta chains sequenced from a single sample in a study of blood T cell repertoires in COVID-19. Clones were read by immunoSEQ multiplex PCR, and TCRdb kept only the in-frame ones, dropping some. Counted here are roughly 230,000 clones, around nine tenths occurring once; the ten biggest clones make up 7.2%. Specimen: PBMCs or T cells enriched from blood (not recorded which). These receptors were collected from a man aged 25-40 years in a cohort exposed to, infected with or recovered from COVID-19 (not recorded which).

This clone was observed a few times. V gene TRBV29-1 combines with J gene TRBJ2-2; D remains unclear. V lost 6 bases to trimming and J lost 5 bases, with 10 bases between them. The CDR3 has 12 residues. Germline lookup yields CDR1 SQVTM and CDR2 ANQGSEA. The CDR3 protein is CSVARGTGELFF. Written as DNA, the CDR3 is TGCAGCGTCGCCAGAGGTACCGGGGAGCTGTTTTTT.

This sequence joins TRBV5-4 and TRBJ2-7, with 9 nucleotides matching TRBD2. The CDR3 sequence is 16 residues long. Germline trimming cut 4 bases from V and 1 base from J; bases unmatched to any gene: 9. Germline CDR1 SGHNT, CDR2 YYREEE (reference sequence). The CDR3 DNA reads TGTGCCAGCAGCAGGCCGACTAGCGGCACGTCCTACGAGCAGTACTTC. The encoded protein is CASSRPTSGTSYEQYF.

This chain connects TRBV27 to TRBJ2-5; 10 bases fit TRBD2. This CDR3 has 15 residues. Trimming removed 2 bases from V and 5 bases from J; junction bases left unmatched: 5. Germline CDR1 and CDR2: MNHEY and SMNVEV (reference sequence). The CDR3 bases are TGTGCCAGCAGTTTAGTAACTAGCGGGAAGGAGACCCAGTACTTC. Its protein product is CASSLVTSGKETQYF.

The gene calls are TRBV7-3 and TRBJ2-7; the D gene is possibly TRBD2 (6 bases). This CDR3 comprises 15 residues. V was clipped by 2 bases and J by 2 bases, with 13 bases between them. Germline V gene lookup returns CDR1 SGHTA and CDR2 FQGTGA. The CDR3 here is CASSLGTGVTYEQYF. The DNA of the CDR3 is TGTGCCAGCAGCTTAGGGACTGGGGTAACCTACGAGCAGTACTTC. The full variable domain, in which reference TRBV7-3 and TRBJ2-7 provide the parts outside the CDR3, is GAGVSQTPSNKVTEKGKYVELRCDPISGHTALYWYRQSLGQGPEFLIYFQGTGAADDSGLPNDRFFAVRPEGSVSTLKIQRTERGDSAVYLCASSLGTGVTYEQYFGPGTRLTVT.

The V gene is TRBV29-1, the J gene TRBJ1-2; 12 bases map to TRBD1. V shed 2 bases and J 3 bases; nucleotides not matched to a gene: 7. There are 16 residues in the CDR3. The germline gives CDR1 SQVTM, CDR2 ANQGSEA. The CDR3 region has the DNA TGCAGCGTTGAACTTCTGGGACAGGGGGCATACTATGGCTACACCTTC. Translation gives CSVELLGQGAYYGYTF.

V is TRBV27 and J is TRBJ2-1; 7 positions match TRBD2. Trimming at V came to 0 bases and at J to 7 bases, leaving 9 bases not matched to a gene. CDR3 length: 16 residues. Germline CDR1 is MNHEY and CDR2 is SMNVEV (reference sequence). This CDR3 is CASSLSGEGTFNEQFF. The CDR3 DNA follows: TGTGCCAGCAGTTTATCCGGGGAGGGAACTTTTAATGAGCAGTTCTTC.

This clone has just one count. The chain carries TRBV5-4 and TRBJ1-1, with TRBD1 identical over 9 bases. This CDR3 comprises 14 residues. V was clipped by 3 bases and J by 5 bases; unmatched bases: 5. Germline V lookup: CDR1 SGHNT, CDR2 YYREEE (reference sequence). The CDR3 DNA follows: TGTGCCAGCAGCTGGGGACAGGGAAGGACTGAAGCTTTCTTT. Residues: CASSWGQGRTEAFF.

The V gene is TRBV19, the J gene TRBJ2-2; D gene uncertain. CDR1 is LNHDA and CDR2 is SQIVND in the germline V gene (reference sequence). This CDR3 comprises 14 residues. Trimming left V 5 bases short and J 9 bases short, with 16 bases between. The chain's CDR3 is CASSQDSVARELFF. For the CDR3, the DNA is TGTGCCAGTAGTCAAGACTCAGTCGCGAGGGAGCTGTTTTTT.

CDR3 sequence: CASSLGQAPYGYTF. The CDR3 region has the DNA TGTGCCAGCAGCTTGGGACAAGCGCCCTATGGCTACACCTTC. This chain joins TRBV7-2 and TRBJ1-2; D possibly corresponds to TRBD1 (6 bases). Trimming shortened V by 3 bases and J by 4 bases, and 12 bases separated the two germline ends. Germline lookup yields CDR1 SGHTA and CDR2 FQGNSA. This CDR3 has 14 amino acids.

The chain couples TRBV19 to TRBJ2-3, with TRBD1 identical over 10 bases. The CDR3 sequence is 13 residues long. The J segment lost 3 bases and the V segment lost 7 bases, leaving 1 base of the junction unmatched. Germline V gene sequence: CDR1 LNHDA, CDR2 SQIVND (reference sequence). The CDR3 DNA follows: TGTGCCAGTAAGGACAGGGGGACAGATACGCAGTATTTT. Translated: CASKDRGTDTQYF.